The 5 T cell receptor beta chains reported below all come from one sample, sequenced in a study of T-cell memory formation after mild COVID-19. TCRdb reanalysed the 5' RACE reads using MiXCR and keeps one entry per CDR3 protein. The sample lists around 300,000 distinct CDR3 sequences, approximately 14% occurring once. Specimen: PBMCs or a T cell subset sorted from them (not recorded which). These receptors were collected from a man between 18 and 35 years old who had mild COVID-19 (a few samples of this study predate the infection). Cell type and time point are not known.

The V and J genes are TRBV13 and TRBJ2-5, with 11 nucleotides matching TRBD2. The CDR3 sequence is 16 residues long. J gave up 4 bases and V 5 bases, and 9 bases lay outside the gene matches. Germline lookup yields CDR1 PRHDT and CDR2 FYEKMQ (reference sequence). The CDR3 here is CASSLLLAGGGETQYF. CDR3 coding DNA: TGTGCCAGCAGCCTACTCCTAGCGGGGGGAGGAGAGACCCAGTACTTC.

This clonotype has more than one count but fewer than ten. This chain connects TRBV28 to TRBJ1-5, with 9 bases lining up with TRBD1. The CDR3 contains 12 residues. V was clipped by 6 bases and J by 15 bases; unmatched bases: 9. Germline-derived CDR1 and CDR2 are MDHEN and SYDVKM. The CDR3 DNA sequence: TGTGCCAGCAGATATCCGGGACAGGGTTCGCATTTT. Amino acids: CASRYPGQGSHF.

This chain links TRBV18 with TRBJ1-6; 8 bases agree with TRBD1. CDR1 is KGHSH, CDR2 LQKENI, per germline. This CDR3 has 15 amino acids. After removal of 3 bases from V and 6 bases from J, the junction contained 4 bases not matched to a gene. The CDR3 loop is CASSPGQGSNSPLHF. The CDR3 DNA follows: TGTGCCAGCTCACCTGGACAGGGCAGTAATTCACCCCTCCACTTT.

This clonotype has more than one count but fewer than ten. CDR3 nucleotide sequence: TGTGCCGCCCAAGAGGCAGGGCGGGGCACTGAAGCTTTCTTT. Translated, it gives CAAQEAGRGTEAFF. The chain links TRBV28 to TRBJ1-1; maybe TRBD1 (5 bases). CDR3 length equals 14 residues. CDR1 and CDR2 from the germline V gene are MDHEN and SYDVKM. V was clipped by 11 bases and J by 4 bases, with 20 bases between them.

The gene calls are TRBV4-1 and TRBJ1-5, with D unresolved. This CDR3 has 15 residues. CDR1 and CDR2 (germline): MGHRA, YSYEKL. The V end was cut by 4 bases, the J end by 7 bases, with 17 bases between. The CDR3: CASSPDLSSWQPQHF. The CDR3 DNA sequence: TGCGCCAGCAGCCCTGATCTGAGCTCATGGCAGCCCCAGCATTTT.